The 29 T cell receptor beta chains presented below share a single source sample, sequenced in a study of T-cell reconstitution after alpha-beta-depleted transplantation in children. Unique molecular identifiers were used to barcode this TCRbeta library. TCRdb reprocessed the PCR reads with MiXCR, giving one entry per CDR3 protein. The data show roughly 590,000 distinct CDR3 sequences, 15% to 20% seen once. The source material was PBMCs from the stem cell graft donor, sampled from the stem cell graft. The origin of the receptors is a human donor who donated a stem cell graft to a child with acute myeloid leukemia.

The chain joins TRBV24-1 to TRBJ2-2, with TRBD1 as a possible D gene (6 bases). Germline V gives CDR1 KGHDR, CDR2 SFDVKD. V shed 10 bases and J shed 3 bases, with 14 bases lying between them. The CDR3 sequence is 14 residues long. The chain's CDR3 is CATKGDPDTGELFF. DNA of the CDR3: TGTGCCACTAAGGGGGATCCTGACACCGGGGAGCTGTTTTTT.

The chain couples TRBV5-1 to TRBJ2-7; D unresolved. V lost 5 bases and J lost 1, with 10 bases in between. The germline CDR1 and CDR2 sequences are SGHRS and YFSETQ. The CDR3 extends over 13 amino acids. The CDR3: CASSSITSYEQYF. The DNA of the CDR3 is TGCGCCAGCAGTAGCATCACTTCCTACGAGCAGTACTTC. The whole variable domain, remainder taken from reference TRBV5-1 and TRBJ2-7, is KAGVTQTPRYLIKTRGQQVTLSCSPISGHRSVSWYQQTPGQGLQFLFEYFSETQRNKGNFPGRFSGRQFSNSRSEMNVSTLELGDSALYLCASSSITSYEQYFGPGTRLTVT.

This rearrangement joins TRBV12-3 or TRBV12-4 to TRBJ1-6; 8 bases are shared with TRBD1. J gave up 9 bases and V 6 bases, and 10 bases lay outside the gene matches. This CDR3 has 15 residues. The CDR3 reads CASSRRQGIRSPLHF. In DNA, the CDR3 is TGTGCCAGCAGCCGACGACAGGGGATCCGTTCACCCCTCCACTTT.

This sequence joins TRBV20-1 and TRBJ1-6; D unresolved. Germline V gene lookup returns CDR1 DFQATT and CDR2 SNEGSKA (reference sequence). V lost 0 bases and J lost 0, with 15 bases in between. The CDR3 spans 18 residues. For the CDR3, the DNA is TGCAGTGCTAGAGATATGAGAAACGGCGGCTCCTATAATTCACCCCTCCACTTT. As protein: CSARDMRNGGSYNSPLHF.

The V call is TRBV6-2 or TRBV6-3, the J call TRBJ1-2; D is unresolved. From germline, CDR1 is MNHEY and CDR2 SVGEGT. Trimming shortened V by 1 base and J by 3 bases, and 18 bases separated the two germline ends. The CDR3 has 17 amino acids. The CDR3 sequence: CASSYLSTRSGDYGYTF. The CDR3 DNA is TGTGCCAGCAGTTACTTATCAACACGGAGCGGGGACTATGGCTACACCTTC.

The V call is TRBV9, the J call TRBJ2-7; D is unresolved. This CDR3 is built from 16 residues. Trimming removed 4 bases at V and 4 bases at J, with 21 bases between. Germline V lookup: CDR1 SGDLS, CDR2 YYNGEE. As DNA, the CDR3 is TGTGCCAGCAGCCCGAGTACCACCGGAGACGTATACGAGCAGTACTTC. Translated: CASSPSTTGDVYEQYF.

The rearrangement uses TRBV24-1 and TRBJ2-3, with D possibly being TRBD2 (5 bases). CDR3 length: 15 residues. Deletions cut 4 bases from V and 2 bases from J, with 12 bases between. Germline values: CDR1 KGHDR, CDR2 SFDVKD. The chain's CDR3 is CATSESLAHTDTQYF. The CDR3 DNA sequence: TGTGCCACCAGTGAAAGTCTAGCCCACACAGATACGCAGTATTTT.

The chain links TRBV12-3 or TRBV12-4 to TRBJ2-5, with D tentatively TRBD2 (5 bases). The ends were cut back, 8 bases at V and 3 bases at J, with 13 bases in the middle. The CDR3 is made up of 13 amino acids. CDR3 coding DNA: TGTGCCAGCCTAAGGACGGGAAAAGAGACCCAGTACTTC. Its protein is CASLRTGKETQYF.

The sample holds a few counts of this clonotype. CDR3: CASSSTGLSSYNEQFF. The CDR3 bases are TGTGCCAGCAGCTCCACAGGGTTAAGCTCCTACAATGAGCAGTTCTTC. The chain links TRBV11-2 to TRBJ2-1, with a weak D call TRBD1 (6 bases). V lost 4 bases to trimming and J lost 0 bases, with 13 bases between them. The CDR3 has 16 amino acids. Per germline, CDR1 SGHAT and CDR2 FQNNGV. Together with reference TRBV11-2 and TRBJ2-1, the CDR3 gives the full variable domain: EAGVAQSPRYKIIEKRQSVAFWCNPISGHATLYWYQQILGQGPKLLIQFQNNGVVDDSQLPKDRFSAERLKGVDSTLKIQPAKLEDSAVYLCASSSTGLSSYNEQFFGPGTRLTVL.

This clonotype was recorded a few times. The chain couples TRBV13 to TRBJ2-7; D ambiguous. Germline CDR1 and CDR2: PRHDT and FYEKMQ (reference sequence). The V end was cut by 3 bases, the J end by 3 bases, with 18 bases between. The CDR3 covers 16 residues. CDR3 sequence reads: CASSFHEGYLRYEQYF. In nucleotides, the CDR3 is TGTGCCAGCAGCTTCCACGAAGGCTACCTTCGCTACGAGCAGTACTTC.

This clonotype was found many times. The rearrangement joins TRBV6-5 to TRBJ1-2; no definite D call. The V end lost 4 bases, the J end lost 4 bases, and 16 bases lay between the germline ends. Germline CDR1 reads MNHEY; CDR2 reads SVGAGI. The CDR3 has 15 residues. CDR3 in amino acids: CASSFKPGQFYGYTF. The DNA for the CDR3 is TGTGCCAGCAGTTTCAAACCGGGCCAATTCTATGGCTACACCTTC.

In this sample, this clonotype turned up many times. The rearrangement links TRBV20-1 to TRBJ1-5; 10 bases align to TRBD1. V lost 5 bases to trimming and J lost 5 bases; unmatched junction nucleotides: 12. This CDR3 contains 16 residues. Per germline, CDR1 DFQATT and CDR2 SNEGSKA (reference sequence). CDR3 bases: TGCAGTGCTGGAAGCGGGACAGGGGTTTCAGATCAGCCCCAGCATTTT. This sequence encodes CSAGSGTGVSDQPQHF.

V and J are TRBV25-1 and TRBJ1-1; no clear D. This CDR3 comprises 17 residues. Trimming removed 0 bases from V and 3 bases from J, with 17 bases in between. Germline V lookup: CDR1 MGHDK, CDR2 SYGVNS. CDR3 DNA: TGTGCCAGCAGTGAATATTTCCCGGCAGGTGGAGACACTGAAGCTTTCTTT. This gives the protein CASSEYFPAGGDTEAFF.

In this sample, this clonotype turned up many times. The chain joins TRBV20-1 to TRBJ1-1; possible D gene TRBD1, 6 bases. This CDR3 has 12 residues. Germline values: CDR1 DFQATT, CDR2 SNEGSKA (reference sequence). V lost 6 bases and J lost 3, with 11 bases in between. The CDR3 sequence: CSAYREDTEAFF. As DNA, the CDR3 is TGCAGTGCCTACAGGGAGGACACTGAAGCTTTCTTT.

This clonotype was seen a few times. The chain links TRBV28 to TRBJ1-5; 11 positions agree with TRBD1. Germline V gene lookup returns CDR1 MDHEN and CDR2 SYDVKM. The trim removed 10 bases at V and 0 bases at J, leaving 11 bases unmatched. This CDR3 region has 17 residues. CDR3 region: CATPSRTGGLSNQPQHF. In nucleotides, the CDR3 is TGTGCCACTCCAAGTCGGACAGGGGGCCTTAGCAATCAGCCCCAGCATTTT.

The V and J genes are TRBV5-1 and TRBJ2-7; TRBD1 matches at 8 bases. Germline V CDR1 and CDR2: SGHRS, YFSETQ. This CDR3 comprises 14 residues. The V and J ends lost 1 base and 5 bases, in that order; junction bases with no gene match: 5. Here the CDR3 reads CASSLTGGMDEQYV. CDR3 DNA sequence: TGCGCCAGCAGCTTGACAGGGGGTATGGACGAGCAGTACGTC.

V gene TRBV2 combines with J gene TRBJ2-3; 15 nucleotides align to TRBD2. Per the germline V gene, CDR1 is SNHLY and CDR2 is FYNNEI. The CDR3 length is 18 residues. The DNA of the CDR3 is TGTACCTTCTGTCCCTATGGGGGACTAGCGGGGGGAACAGATACGCAGTATTTT. It specifies CTFCPYGGLAGGTDTQYF.

Points on this clonotype: A single base separates this from a much larger clone, so it may be a read error. This chain joins TRBV20-1 and TRBJ1-6, with D uncertain. Between the trimmed V and J ends, which lost 0 bases and 8 bases, there was a span of 17 bases. CDR1 is DFQATT and CDR2 is SNEGSKA in the germline V gene (reference sequence). This CDR3 is built from 16 residues. In nucleotides, the CDR3 is TGCAGTGCTAGAGAGGTACAAGGGTGGTGGGATTCACCCCTCCACTTT. As protein: CSAREVQGWWDSPLHF.

The chain employs TRBV25-1 and TRBJ1-2; no clear D gene. Deletions cut 4 bases from V and 4 bases from J, with 7 bases between. Germline CDR1 MGHDK, CDR2 SYGVNS. This CDR3 region has 12 residues. DNA for the CDR3: TGTGCCAGCAGTGGGTTGACCTATGGCTACACCTTC. Translation: CASSGLTYGYTF.

This sequence joins TRBV27 and TRBJ1-5; 8 positions agree with TRBD1. Looked up from germline, CDR1 is MNHEY and CDR2 is SMNVEV (reference sequence). The CDR3 contains 17 residues. Losses at the gene ends were 5 bases for V and 0 bases for J; bases not matched to a gene: 9. Here the CDR3 reads CASSPDRVRFSNQPQHF. CDR3 DNA sequence: TGTGCCAGCAGTCCGGACAGGGTACGGTTTAGCAATCAGCCCCAGCATTTT.

This clonotype was found many times. This sequence joins TRBV20-1 and TRBJ2-5; possibly TRBD1 or TRBD2 for D (5 bases each). The CDR3 is 14 amino acids. CDR1 DFQATT and CDR2 SNEGSKA come from the germline V gene (reference sequence). V was clipped by 1 base and J by 5 bases, with 14 bases between them. CDR3 amino acids: CSARVGTVSETQYF. The CDR3 nucleotides read TGCAGTGCTAGAGTGGGGACCGTATCCGAGACCCAGTACTTC.

Only a few counts were recorded for this clonotype. V and J are TRBV7-9 and TRBJ2-1, with 8 positions matching TRBD1. The V gene's germline CDR1 is SEHNR and CDR2 FQNEAQ (reference sequence). Trimming removed 6 bases from V and 8 bases from J; junction bases left unmatched: 9. The CDR3 loop spans 14 amino acids. The CDR3 is CASRGQEDIYEQFF. The CDR3 DNA follows: TGTGCCAGCAGGGGACAGGAGGATATCTATGAGCAGTTCTTC.

Regarding this clonotype: A much larger clone lies a single base off, so this may be a read error. The rearrangement uses TRBV7-2 and TRBJ1-1; D may be TRBD1 (6 bases). Germline-derived CDR1 and CDR2 are SGHTA and FQGNSA. This CDR3 has 13 residues. V shed 5 bases and J shed 3 bases, with 10 bases lying between them. The CDR3 DNA reads as TGTGCCAGCAGCCGCGACAGGTACACTGAAGCTTTCTTT. Protein product: CASSRDRYTEAFF.

This clonotype was counted at least ten times. The rearrangement uses TRBV6-5 and TRBJ2-7; D might be TRBD1 (5 bases). The CDR3 runs to 13 residues. Trimming pared 2 bases from V and 6 bases from J, leaving 11 bases between. Germline assignment: CDR1 MNHEY and CDR2 SVGAGI. The CDR3 DNA follows: TGTGCCAGCAGTTACGGGGCCGGCCTCGAGCAGTACGTC. Its translation: CASSYGAGLEQYV.

A remark on this clonotype: Since a much larger clone is just one base distant, this may be a read error. CDR3 DNA sequence: TGCAGTGCTAGCTTTTCGGGGAGGGGCAGGAACGTGGAGACCCGGTACTTC. It translates to CSASFSGRGRNVETRYF. V gene TRBV20-1 combines with J gene TRBJ2-5; TRBD2 aligns across 7 bases. Germline lookup yields CDR1 DFQATT and CDR2 SNEGSKA (reference sequence). The CDR3 loop spans 17 amino acids.

This rearrangement joins TRBV20-1 to TRBJ2-7; maybe TRBD2 (6 bases). The germline V and J ends were trimmed by 4 bases and 7 bases, with 14 bases remaining between them. Germline CDR1 is DFQATT and CDR2 is SNEGSKA (reference sequence). CDR3 length equals 12 residues. In DNA form, the CDR3 reads TGCAGTGCTAATGTGGGGGGTGGTGAGCAGTACTTC. Translating it yields CSANVGGGEQYF.

This clonotype occurred a few times. The rearrangement joins TRBV7-7 to TRBJ2-5; D ambiguous. With 3 bases removed from V and 0 bases from J, the gap between germline ends came to 11 bases. Germline CDR1 SSHAT, CDR2 FNYEAQ (reference sequence). The length of the CDR3 is 15 residues. The CDR3 loop is CASSFGSAYQETQYF. The CDR3 DNA follows: TGTGCCAGCAGCTTTGGTTCAGCGTACCAAGAGACCCAGTACTTC.

This clonotype occurred many times. The chain has TRBV5-8 and TRBJ2-3; no firm D call. Germline values: CDR1 SGHTS, CDR2 YDEGEE. CDR3 size: 11 residues. Trimming cost V 4 bases and J 4 bases, with 4 bases left between them. CDR3 nucleotides: TGTGCCAGCAGCCAGTCAGATACGCAGTATTTT. Translating gives CASSQSDTQYF. Based on the CDR3 plus reference TRBV5-8 and TRBJ2-3, the full variable domain is EAGVTQSPTHLIKTRGQQATLRCSPISGHTSVYWYQQALGLGLQFLLWYDEGEERNRGNFPPRFSGRQFPNYSSELNVNALELEDSALYLCASSQSDTQYFGPGTRLTVL.

The table lists this clonotype with a count of one. The V call is TRBV5-1, the J call TRBJ2-2; TRBD1 might be the D (5 bases). CDR3 length: 17 amino acids. V was clipped by 0 bases and J by 4 bases, with 16 bases between them. Looked up from germline, CDR1 is SGHRS and CDR2 is YFSETQ. CDR3 bases: TGCGCCAGCAGCTTGGATCATCTTGCAGGGATCACCGGGGAGCTGTTTTTT. It codes for CASSLDHLAGITGELFF.